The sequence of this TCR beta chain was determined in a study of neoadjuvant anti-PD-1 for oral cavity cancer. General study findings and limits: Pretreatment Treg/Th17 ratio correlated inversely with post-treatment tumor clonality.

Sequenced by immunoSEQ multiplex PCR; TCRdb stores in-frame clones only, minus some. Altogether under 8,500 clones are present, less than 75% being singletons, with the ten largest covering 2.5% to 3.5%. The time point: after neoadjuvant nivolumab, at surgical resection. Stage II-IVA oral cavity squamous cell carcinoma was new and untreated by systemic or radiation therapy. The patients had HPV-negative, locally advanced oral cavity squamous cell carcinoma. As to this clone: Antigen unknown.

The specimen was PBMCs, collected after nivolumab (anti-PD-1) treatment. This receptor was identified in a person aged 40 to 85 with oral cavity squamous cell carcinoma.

CDR3 protein: CASSRGGLAMHEQFF. CDR3 nucleotides: TGTGCCAGCAGTCGAGGAGGGCTAGCGATGCATGAGCAGTTCTTC. The chain combines TRBV27 with TRBJ2-1, with a tentative D call TRBD2 (6 bases). Germline-derived CDR1 and CDR2 are MNHEY and SMNVEV (reference sequence). The V and J ends lost 5 bases and 8 bases respectively, with 19 bases between them. The CDR3 contains 15 residues.